This T cell receptor (beta chain) came from a study of T-cell memory formation after mild COVID-19. Study-level background: Most TCR clusters belonged to a single donor. The study's findings and limits: Most CD4+ clones that shrank were in CM and EM, while CD8+ ones turned up in EMRA. The study found balanced CD4/CD8 in clones contracting day 15 to 85 and a CD4+ lean in later expanders.

To note about this clonotype: The target antigen is unknown.

The germline gives CDR1 SGHTA, CDR2 FQGTGA. This CDR3 spans 15 amino acids. Trimming took 5 bases from V and 0 from J, leaving 8 bases between them. A single record per CDR3 protein comes from TCRdb applying MiXCR to the 5' RACE reads. The sample lists roughly 320,000 distinct CDR3 sequences, 25% to 30% occurring once. The sequencing sample was made of PBMCs or a T cell subset sorted from them (not recorded which). The receptor was derived from an adult woman who had mild COVID-19 (a few samples of this study predate the infection). Cell type and time point are not known. This chain connects TRBV7-3 to TRBJ2-6, with no clear D. The DNA of the CDR3 is TGTGCCAGCAGCCCAGGCCTCTCTGGGGCCAACGTCCTGACTTTC. Amino acids: CASSPGLSGANVLTF.